What follows are 18 T cell receptor beta chains derived from one specimen sequenced in a study of CD8 T cells in ankylosing spondylitis. Study-wide findings and caveats: Several highly homologous variants made up a TCR beta motif, and this motif appeared characteristic of ankylosing spondylitis blood.

These receptors are not linked to any known antigen. Each CDR3 protein is one row after TCRdb ran MiXCR on the 5' RACE reads. The sample lists under 450,000 distinct CDR3 sequences, roughly 15% occurring once. Sequences were obtained from blood, either unsorted or a sorted T cell fraction (not recorded which). Receptors originate from a male donor with ankylosing spondylitis.

This clonotype has a handful of counts. This chain connects TRBV12-3 or TRBV12-4 to TRBJ2-2; D is possibly TRBD1 (6 bases). V lost 6 bases and J 5 bases, leaving 16 bases between the germline ends. This CDR3 contains 15 residues. Written as DNA, the CDR3 is TGTGCCAGCAGCCCTAGGAGGCAGGGGACCGGGGAGCTGTTTTTT. The encoded protein is CASSPRRQGTGELFF.

This clonotype was recorded at least ten times. This chain connects TRBV10-3 to TRBJ2-3; 11 bases map to TRBD1. V shed 10 bases, J shed 3 bases, and the junction held 3 bases outside the gene matches. Germline values: CDR1 ENHRY, CDR2 SYGVKD. The CDR3 length is 13 residues. CDR3 in amino acids: CATRDRGTDTQYF. The CDR3 DNA reads as TGTGCCACCCGGGACAGGGGGACAGATACGCAGTATTTT.

In this sample, this clonotype turned up a few times. The chain combines TRBV5-1 with TRBJ2-3; 8 bases agree with TRBD2. V was pared by 2 bases and J by 0 bases, with 8 bases of the junction left unmatched. Germline CDR1 and CDR2: SGHRS and YFSETQ. The CDR3 is made up of 17 amino acids. CDR3 sequence reads: CASSFRTLAESTDTQYF. The CDR3 DNA reads TGCGCCAGCAGCTTTCGGACACTAGCGGAAAGCACAGATACGCAGTATTTT.

A few counts support this clonotype. CDR3 sequence (DNA): TGTGCCATCAGTGACCACGCCCGGGACGATTCCTACGAGCAGTACTTC. Translating gives CAISDHARDDSYEQYF. V and J are TRBV10-3 and TRBJ2-7, with D tentatively TRBD1 or TRBD2 (5 bases each). The CDR3 is 16 residues long. Germline V gives CDR1 ENHRY, CDR2 SYGVKD. V lost 3 bases and J 1 base, leaving 16 bases between the germline ends.

V gene TRBV14 combines with J gene TRBJ2-4; D uncertain. Per the germline V gene, CDR1 is SGHDN and CDR2 is FVKESK. The CDR3 sequence is 16 residues long. V was pared by 1 base and J by 9 bases, with 19 bases between. The CDR3 DNA follows: TGTGCCAGCAGCCAAGGGTCTCGCTCAAGTGGTCTCATTCAGTACTTC. It encodes CASSQGSRSSGLIQYF.

This clonotype came up a few times. The CDR3 loop reads CSVKRTGREETQYF. The CDR3, as DNA: TGCAGCGTCAAGCGGACAGGGAGGGAGGAGACCCAGTACTTC. The rearrangement uses TRBV29-1 and TRBJ2-5, with a tentative D call TRBD1 (8 bases). Germline assignment: CDR1 SQVTM and CDR2 ANQGSEA. The CDR3 totals 14 residues. V dropped 6 bases and J dropped 5 bases, with 19 bases sitting between them.

This clonotype was counted only a few times. V and J are TRBV4-1 and TRBJ2-5; D might be TRBD1 (6 bases). Per germline, CDR1 MGHRA and CDR2 YSYEKL. V lost 0 bases, J lost 4 bases, and 15 bases lay in between. CDR3 length: 16 amino acids. The CDR3 sequence is CASSQDSVWGPETQYF. The CDR3 DNA is TGCGCCAGCAGCCAAGATAGTGTGTGGGGGCCAGAGACCCAGTACTTC.

This clonotype was detected many times. This sequence joins TRBV10-3 and TRBJ2-5; D perhaps matches TRBD2 (5 bases). The CDR3 consists of 17 residues. V gave up 0 bases and J gave up 2 bases, with 16 bases separating them. The V gene's germline CDR1 is ENHRY and CDR2 SYGVKD. As DNA, the CDR3 is TGTGCCATCAGTGAGTCGATTGGTCCCGGGGATCAAGAGACCCAGTACTTC. Amino acids: CAISESIGPGDQETQYF.

This clonotype was seen a few times. CDR3 DNA: TGTGCCAGCCGACGGTATGAGGTTCCGGGAACTTACGAGCAGTACTTC. Translating it yields CASRRYEVPGTYEQYF. This chain uses TRBV27 with TRBJ2-7; a possible D gene is TRBD2 (5 bases). Germline assignment: CDR1 MNHEY and CDR2 SMNVEV (reference sequence). There are 16 residues in the CDR3. The V and J ends lost 8 bases and 4 bases respectively, with 24 bases between them.

V usage is TRBV7-9 and J usage is TRBJ2-3; the match to TRBD2 covers 11 bases. The CDR3 length is 16 residues. The J segment lost 0 bases and the V segment lost 5 bases, leaving 4 bases of the junction unmatched. CDR1 and CDR2 from the germline V gene are SEHNR and FQNEAQ (reference sequence). CDR3 loop: CASSRRTSGSTDTQYF. The CDR3 DNA reads TGTGCCAGCAGCCGCCGGACTAGCGGGAGCACAGATACGCAGTATTTT.

CDR3 DNA: TGTGCCAGCGCAACCGCCGGGATATACAATGAGCAGTTCTTC. Its protein is CASATAGIYNEQFF. V usage is TRBV28 and J usage is TRBJ2-1; D might be TRBD2 (5 bases). CDR1 is MDHEN and CDR2 is SYDVKM in the germline V gene. Trimming removed 8 bases at V and 4 bases at J, with 15 bases between. The CDR3 is 14 residues long.

This clonotype was found a few times. This chain connects TRBV25-1 to TRBJ1-2, with D perhaps TRBD1 (5 bases). V lost 7 bases and J 4 bases, leaving 16 bases between the germline ends. The CDR3 contains 14 residues. Germline CDR1 and CDR2: MGHDK and SYGVNS. DNA of the CDR3: TGTGCCAGCACCTACGGGGGTGTCGGCTATGGCTACACCTTC. This translates into CASTYGGVGYGYTF.

This clonotype turned up a few times. The chain couples TRBV18 to TRBJ1-5; TRBD1 matches at 9 bases. Trimming cost V 3 bases and J 6 bases; bases outside gene matches: 6. The CDR3 length is 15 residues. In germline, CDR1 is KGHSH, CDR2 LQKENI. CDR3 protein: CASSPERQGGQPQHF. For the CDR3, the DNA is TGTGCCAGCTCACCGGAGAGACAGGGGGGTCAGCCCCAGCATTTT.

In its sample, this clonotype was seen a few times. The chain is built from TRBV28 and TRBJ2-7; D is possibly TRBD2 (5 bases). CDR1 and CDR2 (germline): MDHEN, SYDVKM. Trimming stripped 6 bases from V and 12 bases from J, with 21 bases between. This CDR3 spans 13 amino acids. The CDR3 here is CASRTGGSGPPYF. CDR3 nucleotides: TGTGCCAGCAGAACTGGTGGCAGCGGACCGCCGTACTTC.

The rearrangement joins TRBV20-1 to TRBJ2-3, with TRBD2 identical over 11 bases. Germline V lookup: CDR1 DFQATT, CDR2 SNEGSKA (reference sequence). The CDR3 is made up of 15 amino acids. Unmatched junction bases numbered 8, after V lost 6 bases and J lost 3 bases. The CDR3 loop is CSAISTSGSTDTQYF. DNA of the CDR3: TGCAGTGCCATAAGCACTAGCGGGAGTACAGATACGCAGTATTTT.

This clonotype appeared a few times. The rearrangement links TRBV7-2 to TRBJ2-1, with D perhaps assigned TRBD1 or TRBD2 (6 bases each). Trimming shortened V by 5 bases and J by 4 bases, and 21 bases separated the two germline ends. From germline, CDR1 is SGHTA and CDR2 FQGNSA. The CDR3 sequence is 17 residues long. CDR3 amino acids: CASSTGPLGGIYNEQFF. CDR3 bases: TGTGCCAGCAGCACAGGACCTCTCGGGGGCATTTACAATGAGCAGTTCTTC.

This clonotype has ten or more counts. V usage is TRBV12-3 or TRBV12-4 and J usage is TRBJ2-3; TRBD2 aligns across 12 bases. This CDR3 has 17 residues. V lost 3 bases, J lost 0 bases, and 4 bases stayed unmatched. The CDR3 region is CASSFLAGGPSTDTQYF. CDR3 in DNA: TGTGCCAGCAGTTTCCTAGCGGGAGGGCCGAGCACAGATACGCAGTATTTT.

This clonotype was seen a handful of times. V gene TRBV12-3 or TRBV12-4 combines with J gene TRBJ1-1; no reliable D call. The CDR3 runs to 15 residues. V lost 0 bases to trimming and J lost 4 bases, with 12 bases between them. The DNA for the CDR3 is TGTGCCAGCAGTTTAGCCTCCTCCCGGGCCACTGAAGCTTTCTTT. Residues: CASSLASSRATEAFF.